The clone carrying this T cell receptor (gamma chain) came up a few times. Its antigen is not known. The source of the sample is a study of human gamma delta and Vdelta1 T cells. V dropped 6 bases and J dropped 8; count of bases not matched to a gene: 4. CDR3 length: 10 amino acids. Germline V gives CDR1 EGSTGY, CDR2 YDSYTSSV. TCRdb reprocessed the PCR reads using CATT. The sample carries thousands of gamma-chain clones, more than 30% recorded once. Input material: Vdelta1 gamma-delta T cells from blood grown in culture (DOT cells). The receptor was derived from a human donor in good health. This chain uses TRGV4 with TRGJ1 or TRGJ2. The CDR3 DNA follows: TGTGCCACCTGGACACATAAGAAACTCTTT. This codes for CATWTHKKLF.